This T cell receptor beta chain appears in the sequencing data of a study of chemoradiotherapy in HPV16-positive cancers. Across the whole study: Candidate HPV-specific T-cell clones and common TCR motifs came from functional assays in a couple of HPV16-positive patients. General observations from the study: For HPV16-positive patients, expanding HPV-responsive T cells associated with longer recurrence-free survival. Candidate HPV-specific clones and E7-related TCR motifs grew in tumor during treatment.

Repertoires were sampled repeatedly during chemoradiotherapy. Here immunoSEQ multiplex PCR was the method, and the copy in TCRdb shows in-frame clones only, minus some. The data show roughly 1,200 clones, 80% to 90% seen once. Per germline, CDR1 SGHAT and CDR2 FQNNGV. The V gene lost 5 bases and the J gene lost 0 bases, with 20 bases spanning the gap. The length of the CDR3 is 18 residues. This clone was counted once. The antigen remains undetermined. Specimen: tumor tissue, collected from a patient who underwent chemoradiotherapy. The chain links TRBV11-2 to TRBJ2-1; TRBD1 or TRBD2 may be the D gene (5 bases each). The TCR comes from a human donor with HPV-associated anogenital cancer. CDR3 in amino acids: CASSPLPRGLSSYNEQFF. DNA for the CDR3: TGTGCCAGCAGCCCATTACCGAGGGGCCTCAGCTCCTACAATGAGCAGTTCTTC.